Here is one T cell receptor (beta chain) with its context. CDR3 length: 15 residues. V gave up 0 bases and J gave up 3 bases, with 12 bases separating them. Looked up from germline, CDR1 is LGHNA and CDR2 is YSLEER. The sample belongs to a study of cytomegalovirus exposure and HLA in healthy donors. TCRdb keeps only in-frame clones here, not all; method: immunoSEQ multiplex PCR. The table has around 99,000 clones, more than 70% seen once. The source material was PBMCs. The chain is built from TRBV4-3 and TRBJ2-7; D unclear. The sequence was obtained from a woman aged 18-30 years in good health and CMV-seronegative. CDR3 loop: CASSQDASTRYEQYF. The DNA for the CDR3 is TGCGCCAGCAGCCAAGATGCCTCAACTCGCTACGAGCAGTACTTC.